The sequence of this TCR beta chain was determined in a study of cytomegalovirus exposure and HLA in healthy donors. This CDR3 is 17 amino acids long. The germline V gene has CDR1 SGHTA and CDR2 FQGNSA. After removal of 3 bases from V and 4 bases from J, the junction contained 10 bases not matched to a gene. The PCR ran on 60 Vbeta and 13 Jbeta primers. The protocol was immunoSEQ multiplex PCR, while the TCRdb copy is restricted to in-frame clones and leaves out a portion. The table records approximately 100,000 clones, approximately 80% of them present only once. The chain joins TRBV7-2 to TRBJ1-3; 9 nucleotides line up with TRBD1. Sequencing was done on a sample of PBMCs. This sequence originates from a man younger than 35 in good health and CMV-seronegative. The CDR3 DNA reads as TGTGCCAGCAGCTTGGTTACAGGGGGCCTGGCAGGAAACACCATATATTTT. Amino acids: CASSLVTGGLAGNTIYF.